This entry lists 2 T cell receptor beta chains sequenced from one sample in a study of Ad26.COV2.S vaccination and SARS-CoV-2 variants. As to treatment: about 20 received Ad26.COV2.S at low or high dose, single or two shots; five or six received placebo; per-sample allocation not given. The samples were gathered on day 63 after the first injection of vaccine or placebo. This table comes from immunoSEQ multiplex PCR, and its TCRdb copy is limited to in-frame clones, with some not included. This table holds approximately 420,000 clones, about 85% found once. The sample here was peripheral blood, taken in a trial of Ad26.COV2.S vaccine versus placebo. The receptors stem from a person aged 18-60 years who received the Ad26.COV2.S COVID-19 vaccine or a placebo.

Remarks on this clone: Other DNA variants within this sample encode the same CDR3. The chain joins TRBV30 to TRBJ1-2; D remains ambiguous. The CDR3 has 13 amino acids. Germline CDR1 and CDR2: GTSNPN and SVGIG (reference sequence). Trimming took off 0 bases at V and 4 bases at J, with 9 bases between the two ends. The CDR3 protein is CAWSVGGGYGYTF. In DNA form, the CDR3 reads TGTGCCTGGAGTGTAGGCGGAGGCTATGGCTACACCTTC.

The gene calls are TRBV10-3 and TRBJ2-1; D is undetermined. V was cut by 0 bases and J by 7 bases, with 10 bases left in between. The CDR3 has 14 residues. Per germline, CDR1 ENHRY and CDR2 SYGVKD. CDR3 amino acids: CAISESTAGNEQFF. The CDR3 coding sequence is TGTGCCATCAGTGAGTCGACCGCCGGGAATGAGCAGTTCTTC.